This is a list of T cell receptor beta chains from one sample in a study of shared clonotypes between healthy human individuals. TCRdb's copy holds only in-frame clones and misses some; the assay was immunoSEQ multiplex PCR. The sample lists roughly 2,500,000 clones; 93% were seen once. The specimen sequenced was naive CD4+ T cells from PBMCs. Receptor source: a man aged 18 to 29 in good health. Some clones in this sample may be carry-over from other donors' samples. The CDR3 runs from the conserved cysteine through the conserved F or W. D genes are given only for firm matches. Part of the rows lack a size; the others show once, few, many or a class for expanded clones.

TGTGCCAGCAGCCCGTCAGGACTAGTCCTGGGTGAGCAGTTCTTC	CASSPSGLVLGEQFF	TRBV7-9	TRBD2	.	TRBJ2-1
TGTGCCAGCAGCTCCGACAGCGTGCAGTTCTTC	CASSSDSVQFF	TRBV7-3	.	.	TRBJ2-1
TGTGCCAGCAGTGATTCTATAGATACGCAGTATTTT	CASSDSIDTQYF	TRBV6-1	.	.	TRBJ2-3
TGTGCCAGCAGTTTAGCGGGAGAGGGCACCGGGGAGCTGTTTTTT	CASSLAGEGTGELFF	TRBV28	TRBD2	.	TRBJ2-2
TGCGCCAGCAGGGCGGGACAGGGGGCGTCTGGCTACACCTTC	CASRAGQGASGYTF	TRBV5-1	TRBD1	.	TRBJ1-2
TGTGCCAGCAGGGGGTCAGCTTTCTTT	CASRGSAFF	TRBV6-5	.	once	TRBJ1-1
TGTGCCAGCAGCCAAGAACCCCATAATGAGCAGTTCTTC	CASSQEPHNEQFF	TRBV6-5	.	.	TRBJ2-1
TGTGCCAGCAGCCAAATTGGGTACGAGCAGTACTTC	CASSQIGYEQYF	TRBV16	.	.	TRBJ2-7
TGCGCCAGCAGCCAAGATCGAGCGGGGCAGGAGACCCAGTACTTC	CASSQDRAGQETQYF	TRBV4-3	TRBD2	once	TRBJ2-5
TGTGCCAGCGGGACCCACAGGGGGCAAACTAATGGCTACACCTTC	CASGTHRGQTNGYTF	TRBV6-6	TRBD1	.	TRBJ1-2
TGTGCCAGCAGCAATAGAGGGTCCGCGCATGAAAAACTGTTTTTT	CASSNRGSAHEKLFF	TRBV7-8	.	.	TRBJ1-4
TGTGCCATCAGTGAGTCGGTAGAGGGGGCCCAGTACTTC	CAISESVEGAQYF	TRBV10-3	.	.	TRBJ2-5
TGCGCCAGCAGCCCGGGGGCGATGGGGAATGAGCAGTTCTTC	CASSPGAMGNEQFF	TRBV5-1	.	.	TRBJ2-1
TGTGCCAGCAGCCAAGATACGACCCGGAACACTGAAGCTTTCTTT	CASSQDTTRNTEAFF	TRBV4-2	.	.	TRBJ1-1
TGCAGCGTTGAAGACCCCAAACCGGGCCCGCAGTATGGCTACACCTTC	CSVEDPKPGPQYGYTF	TRBV29-1	.	.	TRBJ1-2
TGTGCCAGCAGTAGACAGGGTTCACCCCTCCACTTT	CASSRQGSPLHF	TRBV6-5	TRBD1	.	TRBJ1-6
TGTGCCAGCAGTTACACAGGGGGCCTCGTCGTTGAGCAGTTCTTC	CASSYTGGLVVEQFF	TRBV6-5	TRBD1	once	TRBJ2-1
TGTGCCAGCAGCCAGGGGTCTGGAAACACCATATATTTT	CASSQGSGNTIYF	TRBV9	.	.	TRBJ1-3
TGTGCCAGCTCGACAGGGGTAGGAACTGAAGCTTTCTTT	CASSTGVGTEAFF	TRBV6-5	TRBD1	.	TRBJ1-1
TGTGCCAGCAGCGTAGCTAGGTTGATGAGCTCTGGGGCCAACGTCCTGACTTTC	CASSVARLMSSGANVLTF	TRBV9	.	.	TRBJ2-6
TGTGCCAGTCGCCGACTAGCGGGAGCTTCTGAGCAGTTCTTC	CASRRLAGASEQFF	TRBV2	TRBD2	.	TRBJ2-1
TGTGCCAGCAGCTACGGGAGTGAAGCTTTCTTT	CASSYGSEAFF	TRBV7-9	.	.	TRBJ1-1
TGTGCCAGCAGTTACCCGGCTAGCGGGAGAGGCGAGACCCAGTACTTC	CASSYPASGRGETQYF	TRBV6-6	TRBD2	.	TRBJ2-5
TGTGCCAGCAAACTGGGGGGCGAGCAGTACTTC	CASKLGGEQYF	TRBV28	.	.	TRBJ2-7
TGTGCCAGCAGCGTGGATGGGGCCGGTTTTGGCCACGAGCAGTACTTC	CASSVDGAGFGHEQYF	TRBV9	.	once	TRBJ2-7
TGTGCCAGCAGGGGGTCCCCTAATGAAAAACTGTTTTTT	CASRGSPNEKLFF	TRBV28	.	.	TRBJ1-4
TGTGCCAGCAGTAGAAATAGGGTCCACGAGCAGTACTTC	CASSRNRVHEQYF	TRBV27	.	.	TRBJ2-7